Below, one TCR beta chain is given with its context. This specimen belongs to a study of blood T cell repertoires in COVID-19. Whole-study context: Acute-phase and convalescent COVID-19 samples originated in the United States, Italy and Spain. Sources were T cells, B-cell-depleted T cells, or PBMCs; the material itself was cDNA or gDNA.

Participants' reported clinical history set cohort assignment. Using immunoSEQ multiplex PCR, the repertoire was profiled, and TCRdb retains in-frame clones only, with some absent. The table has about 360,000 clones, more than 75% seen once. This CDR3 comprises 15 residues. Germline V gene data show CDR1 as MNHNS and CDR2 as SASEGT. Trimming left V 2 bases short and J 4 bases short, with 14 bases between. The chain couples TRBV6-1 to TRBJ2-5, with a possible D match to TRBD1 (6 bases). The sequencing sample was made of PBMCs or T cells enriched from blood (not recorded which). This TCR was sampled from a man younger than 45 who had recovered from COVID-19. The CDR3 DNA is TGTGCCAGCAGTGAATGGGGCAGGGGAGTAGAGACCCAGTACTTC. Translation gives CASSEWGRGVETQYF.